This entry features one TCR beta chain sequence. Its antigen remains unknown. It was with random hexamers that 0.5 to 1 ug RNA was reverse transcribed. The method of amplification for TCR beta CDR3 was immunoSEQ multiplex PCR, covering 54 Vbeta and 13 Jbeta. TCRdb redid the calling of the immunoSEQ multiplex PCR reads with MiXCR, one entry per CDR3 protein. The sample records around 130,000 distinct CDR3 sequences, less than 95% being singletons. These data originate in a study of CD8 T cells in Susac syndrome. Trimming took 6 bases from V and 2 from J; bases not matched to a gene: 16. Germline assignment: CDR1 DFQATT and CDR2 SNEGSKA (reference sequence). The CDR3 consists of 18 residues. Whole-study findings and limits: By the study's own acknowledgment, its TCR sequencing and HLA analysis included relatively few individuals.

The study sequenced TCR beta in blood CD8+ and CD4+ T cells. The receptor was derived from a human donor with multiple sclerosis. Sequencing was done on a sample of CD4+ T cells from PBMCs. The J gene is TRBJ2-6, the V gene TRBV20-1; 7 bases agree with TRBD1. This chain's CDR3 is CSAWGDREGTTGANVLTF. The DNA of the CDR3 is TGCAGTGCATGGGGAGACAGGGAAGGAACCACTGGGGCCAACGTCCTGACTTTC.